This T cell receptor (beta chain) was retrieved from a study of blood T cells in healthy people across ages. Trimming removed 7 bases from V and 7 bases from J, with 24 bases in between. Germline CDR1 and CDR2: SQVTM and ANQGSEA. This CDR3 is 15 amino acids long. Healthy individuals of Caucasian origin from Russia, aged roughly 6 to 100, served as donors. It was with a sample-barcoded 5' primer and a J-beta primer mix that a second PCR of roughly 7 to 12 cycles was run. TCRdb re-derived calls from the 5' RACE reads in MiXCR, one entry per CDR3 protein. The table has over 1.5 million distinct CDR3 sequences, around 50% seen once.

This sequence originates from a woman in her 40s in good health. This rearrangement joins TRBV29-1 to TRBJ2-3; weak D call: TRBD2 (7 bases). Input material: blood. The CDR3 spells CSAPHPGGGTYTQYF. CDR3 in DNA: TGCAGCGCACCACACCCGGGGGGCGGTACATATACGCAGTATTTT.